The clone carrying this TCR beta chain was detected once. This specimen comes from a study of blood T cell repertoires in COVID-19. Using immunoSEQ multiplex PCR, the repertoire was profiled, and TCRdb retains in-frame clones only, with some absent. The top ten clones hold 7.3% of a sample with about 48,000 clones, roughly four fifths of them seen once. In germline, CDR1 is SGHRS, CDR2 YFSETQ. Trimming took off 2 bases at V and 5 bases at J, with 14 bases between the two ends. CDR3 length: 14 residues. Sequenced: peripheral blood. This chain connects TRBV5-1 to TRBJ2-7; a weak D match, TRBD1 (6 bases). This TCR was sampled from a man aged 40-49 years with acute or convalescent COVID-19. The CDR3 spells CASSLLLQGNEQYF. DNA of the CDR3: TGCGCCAGCAGCTTACTGCTACAGGGTAACGAGCAGTACTTC. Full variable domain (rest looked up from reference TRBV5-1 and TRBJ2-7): KAGVTQTPRYLIKTRGQQVTLSCSPISGHRSVSWYQQTPGQGLQFLFEYFSETQRNKGNFPGRFSGRQFSNSRSEMNVSTLELGDSALYLCASSLLLQGNEQYFGPGTRLTVT.